This T cell receptor beta chain was recovered during a study of a mutant IDH1 vaccine in newly diagnosed glioma. The germline V gene has CDR1 SGHDT and CDR2 YYEEEE. Between the trimmed V and J ends, which lost 2 bases and 3 bases, there was a span of 9 bases. The CDR3 loop spans 13 amino acids. Described time point: week 35, safety follow-up. It was 300 ug of mutant IDH1 20-mer peptide that made up each vaccine dose, given with topical imiquimod. In regard to this clone: The antigen is not known.

Method: immunoSEQ multiplex PCR; TCRdb's copy keeps in-frame clones and lacks some. Of over 25,000 clones listed, almost 80% are singletons. The clonotype was recovered from a woman aged 25 to 39 with glioma. Some clones in this sample may be carry-over from other donors' samples. Sequenced material: PBMCs, taken from a glioma patient whose treatment included an IDH1 peptide vaccine. The chain employs TRBV5-6 and TRBJ2-7; possibly TRBD1 or TRBD2 for D (5 bases each). DNA for the CDR3: TGTGCCAGCAGCTTCGGGGCAAGCTACGAGCAGTACTTC. Its translation is CASSFGASYEQYF.